Each of the 5 T cell receptor beta chains below was sequenced from the same sample in a study of long-term antiretroviral therapy in people with HIV. A v3.0 immunoSEQ assay was performed at survey level. TCRdb's table, derived via immunoSEQ multiplex PCR, lists solely in-frame clones and lacks some. This table holds 25,000 to 30,000 clones, more than 85% found once. The specimen comprised unsorted PBMCs, sampled about 6.5 years after starting antiretroviral therapy. Receptors were obtained from a woman aged 40 to 50 with HIV.

This clone was seen only once. This chain connects TRBV5-1 to TRBJ2-7; 7 nucleotides match TRBD1. CDR1 is SGHRS, CDR2 YFSETQ, per germline. J lost 4 bases, V lost 1 base, and 8 bases had no gene match. The CDR3 consists of 15 residues. The CDR3: CASSLYRGGRYEQYF. The CDR3 DNA follows: TGCGCCAGCAGCTTGTATCGAGGGGGCCGATACGAGCAGTACTTC.

The CDR3 protein is CAITDGLGGHTGELFF. DNA of the CDR3: TGTGCCATCACCGATGGCCTAGGAGGCCATACCGGGGAGCTGTTTTTT. V and J are TRBV10-3 and TRBJ2-2; TRBD2 is a possible D gene (5 bases). Germline V gene sequence: CDR1 ENHRY, CDR2 SYGVKD. Between the trimmed V and J ends, which lost 7 bases and 5 bases, there was a span of 20 bases. The CDR3 totals 16 residues.

This sequence joins TRBV7-2 and TRBJ1-1, with a tentative D call TRBD1 (5 bases). V lost 6 bases and J lost 4, with 12 bases in between. Germline V gene lookup returns CDR1 SGHTA and CDR2 FQGNSA. The CDR3 is 13 amino acids. CDR3 bases: TGTGCCAGCAGTGCGGGGCGCAGCACTGAAGCTTTCTTT. This sequence encodes CASSAGRSTEAFF. Supplemented by reference TRBV7-2 and TRBJ1-1, the full variable domain reads GAGVSQSPSNKVTEKGKDVELRCDPISGHTALYWYRQSLGQGLEFLIYFQGNSAPDKSGLPSDRFSAERTGGSVSTLTIQRTQQEDSAVYLCASSAGRSTEAFFGQGTRLTVV.

This clone occurred once. The V call is TRBV19, the J call TRBJ2-1, with 8 nucleotides matching TRBD2. The J segment lost 7 bases and the V segment lost 1 base, leaving 6 bases of the junction unmatched. The CDR3 covers 15 residues. Germline V CDR1 and CDR2: LNHDA, SQIVND (reference sequence). The CDR3 here is CASSIVGGAINEQFF. For the CDR3, the DNA is TGTGCCAGTAGTATAGTCGGGGGGGCAATTAATGAGCAGTTCTTC.

The chain joins TRBV15 to TRBJ2-7; perhaps TRBD1 as D (5 bases). This CDR3 comprises 15 residues. Germline CDR1 LNHNV, CDR2 YYDKDF (reference sequence). The V gene lost 0 bases and the J gene lost 1 base, with 10 bases spanning the gap. The CDR3 DNA sequence: TGTGCCACCAGCAGAGAGTCGGCAGGGTCCTACGAGCAGTACTTC. Protein product: CATSRESAGSYEQYF.